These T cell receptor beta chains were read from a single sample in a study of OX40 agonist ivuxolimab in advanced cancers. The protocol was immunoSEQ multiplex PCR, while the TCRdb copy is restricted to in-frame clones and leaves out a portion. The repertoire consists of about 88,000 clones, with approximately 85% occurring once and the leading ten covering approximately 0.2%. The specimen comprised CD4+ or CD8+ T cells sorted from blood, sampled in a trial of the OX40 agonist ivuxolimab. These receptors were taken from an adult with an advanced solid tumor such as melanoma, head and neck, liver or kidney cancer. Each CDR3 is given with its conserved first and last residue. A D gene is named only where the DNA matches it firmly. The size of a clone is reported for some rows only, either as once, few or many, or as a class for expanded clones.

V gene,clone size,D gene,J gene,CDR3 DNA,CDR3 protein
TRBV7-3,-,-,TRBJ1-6,TGTGCCAGCAGCTATGCAGGGGAGAGGAATTCACCCCTCCACTTT,CASSYAGERNSPLHF
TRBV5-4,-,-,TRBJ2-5,TGTGCCAGCAGCTTGGCCGGGAATTCGGGCCAAGAGACCCAGTACTTC,CASSLAGNSGQETQYF
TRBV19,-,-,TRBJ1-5,TGTGCCAGTAGTCCATACGTGGGAAGCAATCAGCCCCAGCATTTT,CASSPYVGSNQPQHF
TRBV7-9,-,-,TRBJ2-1,TGTGCCAGCAGTTACACCCAGGGGTCCAATGAGCAGTTCTTC,CASSYTQGSNEQFF
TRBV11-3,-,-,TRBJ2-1,TGTGCCAGCAGCGCAGGGGCCCTCGTTACGGGTTATGAGCAGTTCTTC,CASSAGALVTGYEQFF
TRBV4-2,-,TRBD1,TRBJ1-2,TGTGCCAGCAGCCAAGAAGAGGACAGGGCTAGAGGCTACACCTTC,CASSQEEDRARGYTF
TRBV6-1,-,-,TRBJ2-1,TGTGCCAGCAGTGGATACCGCTCAAGCTCCTACAATGAGCAGTTCTTC,CASSGYRSSSYNEQFF
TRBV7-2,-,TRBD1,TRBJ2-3,TGTGCCAGCGGACGACAGGGCCTGGCAGATACGCAGTATTTT,CASGRQGLADTQYF
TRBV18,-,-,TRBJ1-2,TGTGCCAGCTCACCAGGACTGTCCCGGACTAACTATGGCTACACCTTC,CASSPGLSRTNYGYTF
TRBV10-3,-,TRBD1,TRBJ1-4,TGTGCCATCAGTGAAGGGGACAGGGGTAATGAAAAACTGTTTTTT,CAISEGDRGNEKLFF
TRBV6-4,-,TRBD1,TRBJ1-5,TGTGCCAGCAGGACAAGGACAGGGTTTCAGCCCCAGCATTTT,CASRTRTGFQPQHF
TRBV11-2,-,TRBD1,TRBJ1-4,TGTGCCAGCAGCCGCCAACTAGGGACAGCTGAAAAACTGTTTTTT,CASSRQLGTAEKLFF
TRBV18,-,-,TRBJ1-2,TGTGCCAGCTCACCTTACGGGACACCCGAGGGCTACACCTTC,CASSPYGTPEGYTF
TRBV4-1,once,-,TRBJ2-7,TGCGCCAGCAGCCAAATCGAGCAGGAAGCCTACGAGCAGTACTTC,CASSQIEQEAYEQYF
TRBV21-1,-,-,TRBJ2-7,TGTGCCAGCAGCTCAATACAGGTGGGGGGGTGTGGGCAGTACTTC,CASSSIQVGGCGQYF
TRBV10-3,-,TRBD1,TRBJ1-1,TGTGCCATCATGGGTAGTTGGCAGGGGGATGGTGAAGCTTTCTTT,CAIMGSWQGDGEAFF
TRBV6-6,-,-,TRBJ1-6,TGTGCCAGCAGACCCGGAAATTCACCCCTCCACTTT,CASRPGNSPLHF
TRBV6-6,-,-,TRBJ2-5,TGTGCCAGCGGACTGCAGTCGGAGACCCAGTACTTC,CASGLQSETQYF
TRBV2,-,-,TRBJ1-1,TGTGCCGGTAGGAGTTATGGAACTGAAGCTTTCTTT,CAGRSYGTEAFF
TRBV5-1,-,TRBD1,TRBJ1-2,TGCGCCAGCAGTTCGGACAGGGTTCACTATGGCTACACCTTC,CASSSDRVHYGYTF
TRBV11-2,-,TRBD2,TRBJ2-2,TGTGCCAGCAGCCGGGACTATTGGGGCGGGGAGCTGTTTTTT,CASSRDYWGGELFF
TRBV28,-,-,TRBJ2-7,TGTGCCAGTGTTGATGGGAGGTACTACGAGCAGTACTTC,CASVDGRYYEQYF
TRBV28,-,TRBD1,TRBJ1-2,TGTGCCAGCAGTTCCGGGACAGGGTTTATTGGCTACACCTTC,CASSSGTGFIGYTF
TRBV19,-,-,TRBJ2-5,TGTGCCAGTAGTCAGTACCAAGAGACCCAGTACTTC,CASSQYQETQYF
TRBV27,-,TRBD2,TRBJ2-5,TGTGCCAGCAGCCCTAGGGAGGGGTCTTCGGAGACCCAGTACTTC,CASSPREGSSETQYF
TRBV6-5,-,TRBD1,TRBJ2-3,TGTGCCAGCACGTACAGGGGGCTGGGCACAGATACGCAGTATTTT,CASTYRGLGTDTQYF
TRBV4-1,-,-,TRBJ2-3,TGCGCCAGCAGCCAGGAACGGGGAAGATCAGATACGCAGTATTTT,CASSQERGRSDTQYF
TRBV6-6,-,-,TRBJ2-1,TGTGCCAGCAGTTACCGTTTTGTGGAGCAGTTCTTC,CASSYRFVEQFF
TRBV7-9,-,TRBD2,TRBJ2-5,TGTGCCAGCAGCAAACTAGCGACCCAAGAGACCCAGTACTTC,CASSKLATQETQYF
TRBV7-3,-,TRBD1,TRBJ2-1,TGTGCCAGCAGCTTACGAAACAGGGGGAACAATGAGCAGTTCTTC,CASSLRNRGNNEQFF
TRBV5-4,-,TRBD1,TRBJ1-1,TGTGCCAGCAGCCCGGGACAGCAACGGAGTGTGGCTGAAGCTTTCTTT,CASSPGQQRSVAEAFF
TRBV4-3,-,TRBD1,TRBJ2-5,TGCGCCAGCAGCCAGACAGGGTTTGGGGAAGAGACCCAGTACTTC,CASSQTGFGEETQYF
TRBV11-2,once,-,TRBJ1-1,TGTGCCAGCAGCCCAGGCATGAACACTGAAGCTTTCTTT,CASSPGMNTEAFF
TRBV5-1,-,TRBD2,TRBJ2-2,TGCGCCAGCAGCGGGGTGACTAGCGAGGCCGGGGAGCTGTTTTTT,CASSGVTSEAGELFF
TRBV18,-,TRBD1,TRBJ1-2,TGTGCCAGCTCAGAACAGGGGGGCTATGGCTACACCTTC,CASSEQGGYGYTF
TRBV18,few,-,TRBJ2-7,TGTGCCAGCTCGCTCGACTGGGGGTACGAGCAGTACTTC,CASSLDWGYEQYF
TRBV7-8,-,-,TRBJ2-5,TGTGCCAGCAGCTTAACCCAGGGCCAAGAGACCCAGTACTTC,CASSLTQGQETQYF
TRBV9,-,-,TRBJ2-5,TGTGCCAGCAGCGTCCGGACTAAAGAGACCCAGTACTTC,CASSVRTKETQYF
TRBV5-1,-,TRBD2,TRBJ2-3,TGCGCCAGCAGCCTACTAGCGGCCCCAGATACGCAGTATTTT,CASSLLAAPDTQYF
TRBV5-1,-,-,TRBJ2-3,TGCGCCAGCAGCCTCAAGGGAAGCACAGATACGCAGTATTTT,CASSLKGSTDTQYF